This T cell receptor (beta chain) was found in a study of identical twins. Broader study findings: Zero-insertion analyses could be partly confounded by invariant MAIT and iNKT cells. The abundant beta clonotypes from cord blood had fewer insertions, and memory repertoires had none of this.

This clonotype has a handful of counts. What it binds is unknown. One entry per CDR3 protein, called by TCRdb with MiXCR from the 5' RACE reads. The sample has fewer than 900,000 distinct CDR3 sequences, around a sixth seen once. The data also belong to a second study, concerning T cells expressing NK-cell markers. That paper adds: In about six donors, dominant CD3+CD56+NKG2C+ clonotypes ranked among the top 10 CD8+ clonotypes. HCMV specificity of expanded NKG2C+ T cell clones remained unclear.

Sequencing was carried out using PBMCs. The sequence was obtained from a woman aged 18-29 years in good health.

The CDR3 loop reads CASSASGTGIRGIQYF. CDR3 bases: TGTGCCAGCAGCGCGTCAGGGACGGGGATTCGAGGCATTCAGTACTTC. The chain has TRBV5-6 and TRBJ2-4, with D perhaps given as TRBD1 or TRBD2 (5 bases each). The CDR3 extends over 16 amino acids. Germline-derived CDR1 and CDR2 are SGHDT and YYEEEE. Trimming removed 4 bases from V and 9 bases from J, with 23 bases in between. Together with reference TRBV5-6 and TRBJ2-4, the CDR3 gives the full variable domain: DAGVTQSPTHLIKTRGQQVTLRCSPKSGHDTVSWYQQALGQGPQFIFQYYEEEERQRGNFPDRFSGHQFPNYSSELNVNALLLGDSALYLCASSASGTGIRGIQYFGAGTRLSVL.